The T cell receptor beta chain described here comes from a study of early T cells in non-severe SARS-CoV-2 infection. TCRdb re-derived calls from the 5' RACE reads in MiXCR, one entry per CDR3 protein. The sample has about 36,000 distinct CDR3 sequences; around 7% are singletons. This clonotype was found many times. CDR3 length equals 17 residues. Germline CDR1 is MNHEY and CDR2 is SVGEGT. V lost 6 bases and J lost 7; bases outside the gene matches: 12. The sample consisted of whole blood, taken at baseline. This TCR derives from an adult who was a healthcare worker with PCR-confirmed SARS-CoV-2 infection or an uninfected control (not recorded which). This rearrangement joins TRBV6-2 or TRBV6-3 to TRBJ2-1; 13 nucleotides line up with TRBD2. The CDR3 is CASRGLAGFPAGNEQFF. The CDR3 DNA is TGTGCCAGCAGGGGACTAGCGGGATTCCCGGCGGGGAATGAGCAGTTCTTC.